Sequencing of this TCR beta chain was carried out in a study of shared clonotypes between healthy human individuals. General observations from the study: Of the naive CD4 clonotypes, approximately 5% were shared across four donors.

Sequenced by immunoSEQ multiplex PCR; TCRdb stores in-frame clones only, minus some. The sample lists about 2.4 million clones, 90% to 95% occurring once. Germline V gene lookup returns CDR1 MNHEY and CDR2 SVGAGI. The V gene end was trimmed by 7 bases and the J gene end by 6 bases; junction bases not matched to a gene: 11. CDR3 length equals 15 residues. With regard to this clone: The antigen is undetermined.

The source material was naive CD4+ T cells from PBMCs. The subset here: CD45RA+ positively selected. The rearrangement links TRBV6-5 to TRBJ2-1, with TRBD2 matching over 8 bases. This sequence was found in a man aged 18 to 30 in good health. Some clones in this sample may be carry-over from other donors' samples. The CDR3 DNA reads as TGTGCCAGCACCGATGGTTCTAGCGGGCGCAATGAGCAGTTCTTC. Encoded protein: CASTDGSSGRNEQFF.